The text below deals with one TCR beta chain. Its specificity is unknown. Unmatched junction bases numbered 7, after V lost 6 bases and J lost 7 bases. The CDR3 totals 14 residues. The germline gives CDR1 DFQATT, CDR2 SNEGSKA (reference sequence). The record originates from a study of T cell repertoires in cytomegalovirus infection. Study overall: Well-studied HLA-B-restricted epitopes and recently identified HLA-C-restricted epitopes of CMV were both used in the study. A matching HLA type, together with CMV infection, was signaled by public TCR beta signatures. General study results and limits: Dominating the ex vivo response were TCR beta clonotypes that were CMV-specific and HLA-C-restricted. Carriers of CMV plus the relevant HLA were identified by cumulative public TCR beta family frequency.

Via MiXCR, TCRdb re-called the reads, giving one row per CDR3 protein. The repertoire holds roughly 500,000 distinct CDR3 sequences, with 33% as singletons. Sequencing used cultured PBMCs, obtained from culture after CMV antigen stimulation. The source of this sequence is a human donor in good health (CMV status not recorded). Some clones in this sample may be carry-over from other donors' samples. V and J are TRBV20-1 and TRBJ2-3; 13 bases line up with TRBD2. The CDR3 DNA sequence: TGCAGTGCGCTAACTAGCGGGAGGGTACATACGCAGTATTTT. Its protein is CSALTSGRVHTQYF.